The 10 T cell receptor beta chains in this list originate from one sample, sequenced in a study of blood T cell repertoires in COVID-19. Repertoires were generated with immunoSEQ multiplex PCR, while TCRdb's copy carries only in-frame clones and drops some. The sample comprises around 100,000 clones, more than 75% of which are singletons, and approximately 9.9% rests with the top ten. The sequencing sample was made of peripheral blood. The receptors derive from a man aged 55 to 70 with active or convalescent COVID-19.

The rearrangement uses TRBV6-5 and TRBJ1-6, with TRBD1 matching over 7 bases. V trimming: 0 bases; J trimming: 7 bases; junction bases outside the gene matches: 6. The CDR3 contains 16 residues. From germline, CDR1 is MNHEY and CDR2 SVGAGI. DNA of the CDR3: TGTGCCAGCAGTTACTCGAACAGGGGTAGGAATTCACCCCTCCACTTT. Its protein is CASSYSNRGRNSPLHF.

This clone has only a few counts. This chain joins TRBV29-1 and TRBJ1-5; D unclear. V was cut by 4 bases and J by 7 bases, with 11 bases left in between. Germline lookup yields CDR1 SQVTM and CDR2 ANQGSEA. The CDR3 has 12 amino acids. The CDR3 reads CSVGATNQPQHF. CDR3 sequence (DNA): TGCAGCGTTGGGGCGACGAACCAGCCCCAGCATTTT.

The V call is TRBV27, the J call TRBJ2-1; TRBD2 agrees at 7 bases. Germline loops: CDR1 MNHEY, CDR2 SMNVEV (reference sequence). The length of the CDR3 is 14 residues. Trimming removed 4 bases from V and 5 bases from J; junction bases left unmatched: 5. The CDR3 coding sequence is TGTGCCAGCAGTTCCCCAGCGGGGCACAATGAGCAGTTCTTC. Protein sequence: CASSSPAGHNEQFF.

CDR3 sequence reads: CASSRTGEDGEKLFF. The CDR3 DNA is TGTGCCAGCAGCCGGACAGGGGAAGATGGGGAAAAACTGTTTTTT. V gene TRBV7-9 combines with J gene TRBJ1-4; TRBD1 matches 9 bases. Germline loops: CDR1 SEHNR, CDR2 FQNEAQ (reference sequence). The length of the CDR3 is 15 residues. Trimming cost V 5 bases and J 8 bases; bases outside gene matches: 9.

For this clone: Other nucleotide sequences in the sample specify the same CDR3. V usage is TRBV18 and J usage is TRBJ1-5; 9 bases align to TRBD1. Germline V gene lookup returns CDR1 KGHSH and CDR2 LQKENI. V trimming: 3 bases; J trimming: 6 bases; junction bases outside the gene matches: 3. The CDR3 runs 14 residues. The CDR3 region is CASSPGQGGQPQHF. CDR3 nucleotide sequence: TGTGCCAGCTCACCGGGACAGGGCGGTCAGCCCCAGCATTTT. The entire variable domain, with the rest obtained from reference TRBV18 and TRBJ1-5, is as follows: NAGVMQNPRHLVRRRGQEARLRCSPMKGHSHVYWYRQLPEEGLKFMVYLQKENIIDESGMPKERFSAEFPKEGPSILRIQQVVRGDSAAYFCASSPGQGGQPQHFGDGTRLSIL.

This rearrangement joins TRBV27 to TRBJ1-1; 10 bases fit TRBD1. CDR1 is MNHEY and CDR2 is SMNVEV in the germline V gene (reference sequence). The CDR3 length is 16 residues. The V gene end was trimmed by 5 bases and the J gene end by 2 bases; junction bases not matched to a gene: 8. The chain's CDR3 is CASSPWDRGYNTEAFF. CDR3 nucleotides: TGTGCCAGCAGTCCATGGGACAGGGGCTATAACACTGAAGCTTTCTTT.

This clone was seen just once. This rearrangement joins TRBV30 to TRBJ2-7; possible D gene TRBD1, 6 bases. The CDR3 extends over 12 amino acids. V was clipped by 2 bases and J by 4 bases, with 9 bases between them. CDR1 GTSNPN and CDR2 SVGIG come from the germline V gene (reference sequence). The CDR3 DNA reads TGTGCCTGGAGTTTACAGGGTTACGAGCAGTACTTC. Encoded protein: CAWSLQGYEQYF.

This clone was detected only a few times. The chain links TRBV18 to TRBJ2-5, with a weak D call TRBD1 (6 bases). Per germline, CDR1 KGHSH and CDR2 LQKENI. This CDR3 comprises 15 residues. V lost 3 bases to trimming and J lost 4 bases, with 15 bases between them. CDR3 in amino acids: CASSPPTGPRETQYF. The CDR3 DNA follows: TGTGCCAGCTCACCTCCCACAGGGCCACGAGAGACCCAGTACTTC.

This clone was detected a few times. The J gene is TRBJ1-2, the V gene TRBV5-5; 7 bases agree with TRBD1. Germline V lookup: CDR1 SGHKS, CDR2 YYEKEE (reference sequence). This CDR3 contains 14 residues. Trimming removed 4 bases from V and 2 bases from J; junction bases left unmatched: 5. CDR3 nucleotides: TGTGCCAGCAGCAACCGACAGGGCAACTATGGCTACACCTTC. Translated, it gives CASSNRQGNYGYTF.

This clone was seen a few times. This chain uses TRBV29-1 with TRBJ2-4; D unclear. The germline V gene encodes CDR1 SQVTM and CDR2 ANQGSEA. The germline V and J ends were trimmed by 4 bases and 0 bases, with 19 bases remaining between them. The CDR3 has 17 amino acids. CDR3 loop: CSVVFPVSSLAKNIQYF. For the CDR3, the DNA is TGCAGCGTTGTTTTTCCGGTATCGTCCTTAGCCAAAAACATTCAGTACTTC. Supplemented by reference TRBV29-1 and TRBJ2-4, the full variable domain reads SAVISQKPSRDICQRGTSLTIQCQVDSQVTMMFWYRQQPGQSLTLIATANQGSEATYESGFVIDKFPISRPNLTFSTLTVSNMSPEDSSIYLCSVVFPVSSLAKNIQYFGAGTRLSVL.